The rows below give T cell receptor beta chains drawn from one sample of a study of blood T cells in healthy people across ages. TCRdb re-derived calls from the 5' RACE reads in MiXCR, one entry per CDR3 protein. The sample records nearly 800,000 distinct CDR3 sequences, around 50% being singletons. The sequencing sample was made of blood. The source of these receptors is a middle-aged man in good health. Both conserved end residues are part of each CDR3. Fields, in order: clone size, J gene, V gene, CDR3 length, D gene, CDR3 protein, CDR3 DNA. The D gene is left open where the match is weak. Size is stated for part of the rows, as once, few or many counts, or as a class when the clone is expanded.

size: -; J: TRBJ2-1; V: TRBV12-3/TRBV12-4; length: 13; D: TRBD2; CDR3: CASSPMTSPMGFF; DNA: TGTGCCAGCAGTCCCATGACTAGCCCGATGGGGTTCTTC
size: -; J: TRBJ2-5; V: TRBV7-2; length: 13; D: -; CDR3: CASSSRVLETQYF; DNA: TGTGCCAGCAGCTCCAGGGTTTTGGAGACCCAGTACTTC
size: -; J: TRBJ2-7; V: TRBV9; length: 14; D: -; CDR3: CASSEGSEMLVQYF; DNA: TGTGCCAGCAGCGAGGGGTCGGAGATGTTAGTGCAGTACTTC
size: -; J: TRBJ1-4; V: TRBV29-1; length: 12; D: -; CDR3: CSVATGGEKLFF; DNA: TGCAGCGTTGCGACGGGAGGGGAAAAACTGTTTTTT
size: -; J: TRBJ1-5; V: TRBV27; length: 15; D: TRBD1; CDR3: CASSPRDRESQPQHF; DNA: TGTGCCAGCAGCCCCCGGGACAGGGAAAGTCAGCCCCAGCATTTT
size: once; J: TRBJ2-1; V: TRBV28; length: 15; D: -; CDR3: CASSPPGDGYNEQFF; DNA: TGTGCCAGCAGCCCACCGGGGGACGGCTACAATGAGCAGTTCTTC
size: -; J: TRBJ2-7; V: TRBV20-1; length: 18; D: -; CDR3: CSARDDGQGGGLSYEQYF; DNA: TGCAGTGCTAGAGATGATGGACAGGGAGGGGGGCTATCCTACGAGCAGTACTTC
size: -; J: TRBJ2-3; V: TRBV20-1; length: 15; D: TRBD1; CDR3: CSASGGQGFSDTQYF; DNA: TGCAGTGCCAGTGGGGGACAGGGTTTCTCAGATACGCAGTATTTT
size: few; J: TRBJ2-3; V: TRBV28; length: 14; D: -; CDR3: CASRTGLSTDTQYF; DNA: TGTGCCAGCAGGACAGGTCTTTCGACAGATACGCAGTATTTT
size: few; J: TRBJ2-5; V: TRBV27; length: 16; D: -; CDR3: CASSLSPQGLAETQYF; DNA: TGTGCCAGCAGTTTATCACCCCAGGGGTTGGCGGAGACCCAGTACTTC
size: few; J: TRBJ2-7; V: TRBV20-1; length: 13; D: -; CDR3: CSALNGRYYEQYF; DNA: TGCAGTGCCCTGAATGGGCGATACTACGAGCAGTACTTC